The 28 T cell receptor beta chains given below trace back to one sample, sequenced in a study of cytomegalovirus exposure and HLA in healthy donors. PCR amplification relied on 60 Vbeta primers (plus 13 Jbeta primers). The data were produced by immunoSEQ multiplex PCR, yet TCRdb's version contains in-frame clones alone and is incomplete. The profile shows some 200,000 clones, 76% of them singletons. The specimen sequenced was PBMCs. Receptor source: a man younger than 35 in good health and CMV-seronegative.

The table lists this clone with a few counts. CDR3 sequence: CASMATGYQPQHF. CDR3 nucleotide sequence: TGTGCCAGCATGGCGACAGGATATCAGCCCCAGCATTTT. The gene calls are TRBV25-1 and TRBJ1-5, with D maybe TRBD1 (6 bases). Trimming removed 7 bases at V and 5 bases at J, with 12 bases between. Germline V gives CDR1 MGHDK, CDR2 SYGVNS. The CDR3 is made up of 13 amino acids.

The chain recombines TRBV7-6 with TRBJ2-1, with a tentative D call TRBD2 (6 bases). This CDR3 has 18 residues. Germline V gene sequence: CDR1 SGHVS, CDR2 FNYEAQ. The germline V and J ends were trimmed by 1 base and 4 bases, with 20 bases remaining between them. This CDR3 is CASSLEYSSVDSYNEQFF. CDR3 DNA sequence: TGTGCCAGCAGCTTAGAATATTCTAGCGTGGATTCGTACAATGAGCAGTTCTTC.

This clone was seen a handful of times. The chain couples TRBV6-5 to TRBJ1-3; D may be TRBD1 (5 bases). The CDR3 consists of 14 residues. Germline CDR1 MNHEY, CDR2 SVGAGI. Trimming took 7 bases from V and 5 from J, leaving 15 bases between them. The CDR3 loop is CASTDRQLRNTIYF. DNA for the CDR3: TGTGCCAGCACCGACAGACAGCTTAGAAACACCATATATTTT.

This clone was detected only a few times. The V and J genes are TRBV5-5 and TRBJ1-3; the D gene is possibly TRBD1 (6 bases). The CDR3 has 14 amino acids. V lost 1 base and J lost 3, with 8 bases in between. CDR1 SGHKS and CDR2 YYEKEE come from the germline V gene (reference sequence). The CDR3 DNA is TGTGCCAGCAGCTTGCTGACAGGTGGAAACACCATATATTTT. It codes for CASSLLTGGNTIYF.

This sequence joins TRBV19 and TRBJ2-5; the D gene is possibly TRBD2 (5 bases). Germline V gives CDR1 LNHDA, CDR2 SQIVND (reference sequence). The CDR3 totals 15 residues. Trimming stripped 9 bases from V and 7 bases from J, with 24 bases between. In nucleotides, the CDR3 is TGTGCCAGCACTCCCCGTGCCAGCCTCGAGGGGACCCAGTACTTC. Protein: CASTPRASLEGTQYF.

The V call is TRBV27, the J call TRBJ2-1, with 11 bases fitting TRBD2. Looked up from germline, CDR1 is MNHEY and CDR2 is SMNVEV (reference sequence). The V gene end was trimmed by 5 bases and the J gene end by 8 bases; junction bases not matched to a gene: 2. The CDR3 is 13 amino acids. The CDR3 is CASSLAGGYEQFF. CDR3 nucleotide sequence: TGTGCCAGCAGTCTAGCGGGAGGATATGAGCAGTTCTTC.

The chain couples TRBV19 to TRBJ1-1, with D unclear. This CDR3 has 14 residues. Germline V gives CDR1 LNHDA, CDR2 SQIVND (reference sequence). The V and J ends lost 3 bases and 2 bases respectively, with 10 bases between them. CDR3 DNA: TGTGCCAGTAGTATTGGAGGAATTAACACTGAAGCTTTCTTT. Encoded protein: CASSIGGINTEAFF.

The CDR3 DNA is TGTGCCAGCAGTTACGCGGGACAGGCAGACTATGGCTACACCTTC. Translating gives CASSYAGQADYGYTF. The V and J genes are TRBV6-5 and TRBJ1-2; TRBD1 matches 8 bases. With 2 bases clipped from V and 3 bases from J, the junction kept 5 bases outside the gene matches. CDR1 MNHEY and CDR2 SVGAGI come from the germline V gene. The CDR3 runs 15 residues.

This rearrangement joins TRBV28 to TRBJ1-5; 7 nucleotides line up with TRBD1. This CDR3 has 16 residues. Germline lookup yields CDR1 MDHEN and CDR2 SYDVKM. Trimming took 5 bases from V and 1 from J; bases not matched to a gene: 8. Here the CDR3 reads CASSPRGIVSNQPQHF. Here the CDR3 DNA reads TGTGCCAGCAGTCCCAGGGGGATTGTGAGCAATCAGCCCCAGCATTTT.

The chain has TRBV9 and TRBJ2-5, with TRBD1 as a possible D gene (5 bases). The DNA end is more similar to TRBJ2-7, so the J call may be wrong. The CDR3 contains 14 residues. The V gene's germline CDR1 is SGDLS and CDR2 YYNGEE. The CDR3 sequence is CASSVEAQAGEQYF. For the CDR3, the DNA is TGTGCCAGCAGCGTAGAGGCACAGGCAGGCGAGCAGTACTTC.

The chain joins TRBV9 to TRBJ2-3, with 9 bases lining up with TRBD1. Germline V gene lookup returns CDR1 SGDLS and CDR2 YYNGEE. The CDR3 is 16 amino acids. Trimming removed 4 bases from V and 2 bases from J; junction bases left unmatched: 8. The CDR3 region has the DNA TGTGCCAGCAGCACTGTGGGGACAGGGCTCACAGATACGCAGTATTTT. The encoded protein is CASSTVGTGLTDTQYF.

This clone was seen only a few times. The chain joins TRBV10-3 to TRBJ2-3, with D possibly matching TRBD1 (6 bases). Germline V CDR1 and CDR2: ENHRY, SYGVKD. This CDR3 spans 14 amino acids. Trimming took 3 bases from V and 3 from J, leaving 10 bases between them. This CDR3 is CAISDRGSTDTQYF. DNA of the CDR3: TGTGCCATCAGTGACAGGGGCAGTACAGATACGCAGTATTTT.

V and J are TRBV18 and TRBJ2-7, with 7 bases fitting TRBD2. Germline lookup yields CDR1 KGHSH and CDR2 LQKENI. This CDR3 has 15 amino acids. V shed 6 bases and J 6 bases; nucleotides not matched to a gene: 14. CDR3 in DNA: TGTGCCAGCTCCACCCTCCCGGCTAGCGGAGGCGAGCAGTACTTC. Its protein is CASSTLPASGGEQYF. The full variable domain, its missing parts supplied by reference TRBV18 and TRBJ2-7, is NAGVMQNPRHLVRRRGQEARLRCSPMKGHSHVYWYRQLPEEGLKFMVYLQKENIIDESGMPKERFSAEFPKEGPSILRIQQVVRGDSAAYFCASSTLPASGGEQYFGPGTRLTVT.

This chain uses TRBV27 with TRBJ2-7; 7 bases line up with TRBD1. V shed 3 bases and J 12 bases; nucleotides not matched to a gene: 5. Germline values: CDR1 MNHEY, CDR2 SMNVEV (reference sequence). CDR3 size: 11 residues. CDR3 nucleotide sequence: TGTGCCAGCAGTTTCACAGGGGTGCTGTACTTC. Protein sequence: CASSFTGVLYF.

The rearrangement links TRBV6-1 to TRBJ1-5, with D unclear. V was cut by 5 bases and J by 2 bases, with 7 bases left in between. Germline V lookup: CDR1 MNHNS, CDR2 SASEGT. This CDR3 has 13 amino acids. The chain's CDR3 is CASSFEGNQPQHF. The CDR3 DNA is TGTGCCAGCAGTTTCGAGGGCAATCAGCCCCAGCATTTT.

The V gene is TRBV25-1, the J gene TRBJ2-1; no clear D. Germline CDR1 MGHDK, CDR2 SYGVNS. V was shortened by 5 bases and J by 2 bases, with 13 bases between the two germline ends. This CDR3 is built from 15 residues. The CDR3 protein is CASSRTEATYNEQFF. Here the CDR3 DNA reads TGTGCCAGCAGTCGAACAGAAGCCACCTACAATGAGCAGTTCTTC.

The chain combines TRBV28 with TRBJ1-2; D is unclear. CDR3 size: 11 residues. CDR1 is MDHEN and CDR2 is SYDVKM in the germline V gene. V lost 6 bases and J 1 base, leaving 3 bases between the germline ends. For the CDR3, the DNA is TGTGCCAGCAGATATAACTATGGCTACACCTTC. Protein sequence: CASRYNYGYTF.

V usage is TRBV9 and J usage is TRBJ2-2; TRBD2 agrees at 9 bases. V lost 3 bases to trimming and J lost 5 bases; unmatched junction nucleotides: 5. There are 15 residues in the CDR3. The germline V gene has CDR1 SGDLS and CDR2 YYNGEE. The CDR3 loop reads CASSDGTSRTGELFF. CDR3 sequence (DNA): TGTGCCAGCAGCGACGGGACTAGCCGAACCGGGGAGCTGTTTTTT. The entire variable domain, with the rest obtained from reference TRBV9 and TRBJ2-2, is as follows: DSGVTQTPKHLITATGQRVTLRCSPRSGDLSVYWYQQSLDQGLQFLIQYYNGEERAKGNILERFSAQQFPDLHSELNLSSLELGDSALYFCASSDGTSRTGELFFGEGSRLTVL.

The chain uses TRBV7-3 and TRBJ1-3; D is unresolved. Germline CDR1 SGHTA, CDR2 FQGTGA. V lost 0 bases to trimming and J lost 3 bases, with 12 bases between them. This CDR3 is built from 16 residues. CDR3 sequence reads: CASSLTPGAGGNTIYF. The CDR3 region has the DNA TGTGCCAGCAGCTTAACCCCTGGTGCGGGTGGAAACACCATATATTTT.

V is TRBV11-1 and J is TRBJ1-3, with D possibly being TRBD1 (5 bases). The germline V gene encodes CDR1 SGHAT and CDR2 FQDESV (reference sequence). The V and J ends lost 4 bases and 0 bases respectively, with 10 bases between them. The length of the CDR3 is 15 residues. Written as DNA, the CDR3 is TGTGCCAGCAGCTGGGGACTGACCTCTGGAAACACCATATATTTT. This sequence encodes CASSWGLTSGNTIYF.

J is TRBJ2-5 and V is TRBV9, with unresolved D. Germline V gene data show CDR1 as SGDLS and CDR2 as YYNGEE. The CDR3 loop spans 16 amino acids. Trimming cost V 0 bases and J 2 bases, with 14 bases left between them. The DNA for the CDR3 is TGTGCCAGCAGCGTAGACAGAGTGGGTAGACAAGAGACCCAGTACTTC. Protein product: CASSVDRVGRQETQYF.

About this clone itself: One end of the junction does not line up with germline, which may come from a read error. The chain is built from TRBV7-9 and TRBJ2-7; 9 bases agree with TRBD1. Looked up from germline, CDR1 is SEHNR and CDR2 is FQNEAQ (reference sequence). The CDR3 loop spans 12 amino acids. This chain's CDR3 is CASSLGGRDRVF. The DNA of the CDR3 is TGTGCCAGCAGCTTAGGTGGAAGGGACAGGGTCTTC. The full variable domain, rest sourced from reference TRBV7-9 and TRBJ2-7, is DTGVSQNPRHKITKRGQNVTFRCDPISEHNRLYWYRQTLGQGPEFLTYFQNEAQLEKSRLLSDRFSAERPKGSFSTLEIQRTEQGDSAMYLCASSLGGRDRVFGPGTRLTVT.

V and J are TRBV7-2 and TRBJ2-7; TRBD1 aligns across 10 bases. This CDR3 is 14 amino acids long. CDR1 and CDR2 (germline): SGHTA, FQGNSA. J lost 2 bases, V lost 4 bases, and 2 bases had no gene match. CDR3 amino acids: CASSWDRGAYEQYF. CDR3 coding DNA: TGTGCCAGCAGCTGGGACAGGGGCGCCTACGAGCAGTACTTC. Using reference TRBV7-2 and TRBJ2-7 for the parts outside the CDR3, the full variable domain is GAGVSQSPSNKVTEKGKDVELRCDPISGHTALYWYRQSLGQGLEFLIYFQGNSAPDKSGLPSDRFSAERTGGSVSTLTIQRTQQEDSAVYLCASSWDRGAYEQYFGPGTRLTVT.

This sequence joins TRBV28 and TRBJ1-5; D unclear. Trimming took off 5 bases at V and 6 bases at J, with 8 bases between the two ends. Germline V gene sequence: CDR1 MDHEN, CDR2 SYDVKM. The length of the CDR3 is 12 residues. The CDR3 DNA follows: TGTGCCAGCAGTCTTTACAGTCAGCCCCAGCATTTT. Amino acids: CASSLYSQPQHF.

The chain carries TRBV5-6 and TRBJ1-4; a possible D gene is TRBD1 (5 bases). Looked up from germline, CDR1 is SGHDT and CDR2 is YYEEEE. Trimming cost V 0 bases and J 8 bases, with 14 bases left between them. The length of the CDR3 is 15 residues. CDR3 sequence (DNA): TGTGCCAGCAGCTTGGATGGGGCAGTGAACGAAAAACTGTTTTTT. Its protein is CASSLDGAVNEKLFF. The full variable domain, in which reference TRBV5-6 and TRBJ1-4 provide the parts outside the CDR3, is DAGVTQSPTHLIKTRGQQVTLRCSPKSGHDTVSWYQQALGQGPQFIFQYYEEEERQRGNFPDRFSGHQFPNYSSELNVNALLLGDSALYLCASSLDGAVNEKLFFGSGTQLSVL.

The chain employs TRBV2 and TRBJ1-5; D is ambiguous. V lost 2 bases to trimming and J lost 3 bases, with 8 bases between them. The germline gives CDR1 SNHLY, CDR2 FYNNEI. The CDR3 is made up of 14 amino acids. This CDR3 reads CASSEYGVNQPQHF. CDR3 sequence (DNA): TGTGCCAGCAGTGAATACGGGGTCAATCAGCCCCAGCATTTT.

The V and J genes are TRBV30 and TRBJ2-7, with 7 nucleotides matching TRBD2. CDR1 GTSNPN and CDR2 SVGIG come from the germline V gene (reference sequence). The CDR3 loop spans 13 amino acids. V shed 4 bases, J shed 6 bases, and the junction held 9 bases outside the gene matches. The CDR3 DNA is TGTGCCTGGATACGAGGGAGGGATGGCGAGCAGTACTTC. Its translation: CAWIRGRDGEQYF.

The J gene is TRBJ1-4, the V gene TRBV28, with D unresolved. The CDR3 length is 13 residues. Germline V gene lookup returns CDR1 MDHEN and CDR2 SYDVKM. Trimming shortened V by 5 bases and J by 0 bases, and 4 bases separated the two germline ends. CDR3 amino acids: CASSLPTNEKLFF. As DNA, the CDR3 is TGTGCCAGCAGTCTACCAACTAATGAAAAACTGTTTTTT.